These 24 T cell receptor beta chains originate from one sample sequenced in a study of shared clonotypes between healthy human individuals. Some clones are missing from TCRdb's copy, which holds only in-frame ones; the method was immunoSEQ multiplex PCR. The sample includes around 750,000 clones, roughly 70% of them seen just once. Material: memory CD4+ T cells sorted from blood. Subset of the sample: CD45RA-negative fraction. These receptors were obtained from a woman younger than 45 in good health.

In its sample, this clone was seen once. The CDR3 region has the DNA TGTGCCAGCAGTGATTACGTTACAGGGGTTTTGGCGGTC. Translating gives CASSDYVTGVLAV. The gene calls are TRBV2 and TRBJ2-7; 7 nucleotides agree with TRBD1. The CDR3 covers 13 residues. Looked up from germline, CDR1 is SNHLY and CDR2 is FYNNEI.

The chain combines TRBV19 with TRBJ1-5; the D gene is possibly TRBD1 (5 bases). Germline V gene sequence: CDR1 LNHDA, CDR2 SQIVND (reference sequence). V was cut by 3 bases and J by 2 bases, with 11 bases left in between. The CDR3 runs to 15 residues. CDR3 coding DNA: TGTGCCAGTAGTATTTGGGGCAGCGGCAATCAGCCCCAGCATTTT. Residues: CASSIWGSGNQPQHF.

This clone was detected once. V usage is TRBV10-2 and J usage is TRBJ2-5; 7 nucleotides agree with TRBD2. The germline V gene encodes CDR1 WSHSY and CDR2 SAAADI. J gave up 5 bases and V 2 bases, and 11 bases lay outside the gene matches. This CDR3 comprises 16 residues. CDR3 sequence reads: CASSERIAGLGETQYF. The CDR3 coding sequence is TGCGCCAGCAGTGAGAGAATAGCGGGTTTGGGGGAGACCCAGTACTTC.

The V gene is TRBV18, the J gene TRBJ1-1; D gene unclear. CDR1 and CDR2 from the germline V gene are KGHSH and LQKENI. CDR3 length: 14 residues. V lost 4 bases and J 7 bases, leaving 16 bases between the germline ends. The CDR3 DNA follows: TGTGCCAGCTCACATGATTCGGGGAGCGGTGAAGCTTTCTTT. Encoded protein: CASSHDSGSGEAFF.

This clone was seen ten or more times. The chain couples TRBV10-1 to TRBJ1-2; D gene unclear. Germline V gene lookup returns CDR1 WNHNN and CDR2 SYGVQD (reference sequence). This CDR3 is built from 12 residues. The V gene lost 6 bases and the J gene lost 3 bases, with 8 bases spanning the gap. As DNA, the CDR3 is TGCGCCAGCAGCTCCGGGGACTATGGCTACACCTTC. Its protein is CASSSGDYGYTF.

The chain carries TRBV9 and TRBJ2-3; 8 bases line up with TRBD1. V lost 2 bases to trimming and J lost 4 bases; unmatched junction nucleotides: 3. Germline loops: CDR1 SGDLS, CDR2 YYNGEE. This CDR3 is built from 14 residues. This chain's CDR3 is CASSVGQGADTQYF. The DNA for the CDR3 is TGTGCCAGCAGCGTCGGACAGGGCGCAGATACGCAGTATTTT.

V gene TRBV5-6 combines with J gene TRBJ2-3; D ambiguous. V was shortened by 0 bases and J by 9 bases, with 5 bases between the two germline ends. Germline lookup yields CDR1 SGHDT and CDR2 YYEEEE. CDR3 length: 11 residues. The DNA for the CDR3 is TGTGCCAGCAGCTTGGGTATCACGCAGTATTTT. It yields the protein CASSLGITQYF.

This chain joins TRBV30 and TRBJ2-5; 7 positions match TRBD1. The J call may be incorrect, as the DNA end agrees better with TRBJ2-7. Germline V gene data show CDR1 as GTSNPN and CDR2 as SVGIG (reference sequence). The length of the CDR3 is 12 residues. The CDR3 DNA follows: TGTGCCTGGAGTCCGACAGGGCACGAGCAGTACTTC. It is translated as CAWSPTGHEQYF.

V and J are TRBV28 and TRBJ2-1; 8 bases are shared with TRBD1. Germline V gene data show CDR1 as MDHEN and CDR2 as SYDVKM. The CDR3 spans 16 residues. V lost 4 bases and J lost 8; bases outside the gene matches: 13. CDR3 sequence reads: CASSSLPGGAVYEQFF. The CDR3 region has the DNA TGTGCCAGCAGTTCCCTCCCAGGGGGCGCGGTATATGAGCAGTTCTTC.

At least ten counts were recorded for this clone. V and J are TRBV27 and TRBJ2-7, with 11 nucleotides matching TRBD1. CDR1 is MNHEY and CDR2 is SMNVEV in the germline V gene (reference sequence). The CDR3 covers 16 residues. V shed 9 bases and J 7 bases; nucleotides not matched to a gene: 17. The DNA for the CDR3 is TGTGCCAGGTGGACAGGGGGCCCCCGTGGGCACGTGGAGCAGTACTTC. Its protein is CARWTGGPRGHVEQYF.

Comments on this clone: One end of the junction fails to match germline, which may point to a read error. The chain joins TRBV7-8 to TRBJ2-7; D gene unclear. CDR3 size: 11 residues. From germline, CDR1 is SGHVS and CDR2 FQNEAQ. This chain's CDR3 is CASSSRFEQCF. CDR3 nucleotide sequence: TGTGCCAGCAGCTCAAGGTTCGAGCAGTGCTTC. Looking up the rest from reference TRBV7-8 and TRBJ2-7 gives the full variable domain: GAGVSQSPRYKVAKRGQDVALRCDPISGHVSLFWYQQALGQGPEFLTYFQNEAQLDKSGLPSDRFFAERPEGSVSTLKIQRTQQEDSAVYLCASSSRFEQCFGPGTRLTVT.

J is TRBJ1-1 and V is TRBV6-5; the match to TRBD1 covers 7 bases. This CDR3 region has 14 residues. CDR1 MNHEY and CDR2 SVGAGI come from the germline V gene. Trimming took 0 bases from V and 6 from J; bases not matched to a gene: 4. CDR3 DNA sequence: TGTGCCAGCAGTTACTCTAGACAGGGCCCTGAAGCTTTCTTT. This encodes CASSYSRQGPEAFF.

This clone was counted at least ten times. This sequence joins TRBV5-1 and TRBJ2-7, with TRBD1 identical over 10 bases. The CDR3 has 13 amino acids. The ends lost 5 bases at V and 6 bases at J; junction bases unmatched: 5. The germline gives CDR1 SGHRS, CDR2 YFSETQ. As DNA, the CDR3 is TGCGCCAGCAGTGGGACAGGGGTAGGCGAGCAGTACTTC. Translated, it gives CASSGTGVGEQYF.

The chain has TRBV15 and TRBJ2-3; tentatively, D is TRBD1 (6 bases). V dropped 4 bases and J dropped 1 base, with 6 bases sitting between them. The CDR3 covers 13 residues. Germline CDR1 LNHNV, CDR2 YYDKDF (reference sequence). The CDR3 protein is CATSKGGTDTQYF. In DNA form, the CDR3 reads TGTGCCACCAGCAAGGGGGGCACAGATACGCAGTATTTT.

This clone came up a few times. This sequence joins TRBV27 and TRBJ2-7, with D possibly being TRBD1 or TRBD2 (6 bases each). The CDR3 loop spans 14 amino acids. The V gene's germline CDR1 is MNHEY and CDR2 SMNVEV (reference sequence). Trimming took 2 bases from V and 3 from J, leaving 11 bases between them. The CDR3 loop is CASSLAEGVYEQYF. The CDR3 DNA reads as TGTGCCAGCAGTTTAGCGGAGGGGGTCTACGAGCAGTACTTC.

The V call is TRBV19, the J call TRBJ2-7; D is uncertain. V lost 5 bases, J lost 0 bases, and 11 bases lay in between. The V gene's germline CDR1 is LNHDA and CDR2 SQIVND (reference sequence). The CDR3 runs to 14 residues. The CDR3: CASSSETPSYEQYF. The DNA of the CDR3 is TGTGCCAGTAGTTCAGAGACACCCTCCTACGAGCAGTACTTC.

This clone was observed a handful of times. The genes are TRBV11-3 and TRBJ2-1, with D possibly being TRBD1 (6 bases). From germline, CDR1 is SGHNT and CDR2 YENEEA. This CDR3 is 15 amino acids long. With 3 bases removed from V and 0 bases from J, the gap between germline ends came to 9 bases. CDR3 sequence reads: CASSFGGGSYNEQFF. Written as DNA, the CDR3 is TGTGCCAGCAGCTTTGGGGGCGGCTCCTACAATGAGCAGTTCTTC.

This chain joins TRBV19 and TRBJ2-5; D remains ambiguous. The CDR3 length is 13 residues. The V gene lost 3 bases and the J gene lost 1 base, with 6 bases spanning the gap. CDR1 is LNHDA and CDR2 is SQIVND in the germline V gene (reference sequence). CDR3 nucleotides: TGTGCCAGTAGTATCGGAGTCCAAGAGACCCAGTACTTC. Translated: CASSIGVQETQYF.

V usage is TRBV28 and J usage is TRBJ1-5; no clear D gene. There are 15 residues in the CDR3. Trimming pared 5 bases from V and 1 base from J, leaving 12 bases between. Germline lookup yields CDR1 MDHEN and CDR2 SYDVKM. DNA of the CDR3: TGTGCCAGCAGTCGAACCCCGGTGAGCAATCAGCCCCAGCATTTT. The encoded protein is CASSRTPVSNQPQHF.

The V and J genes are TRBV6-6 and TRBJ1-2, with a tentative D call TRBD1 (6 bases). In germline, CDR1 is MNHNY, CDR2 SVGAGI (reference sequence). Trimming cost V 6 bases and J 8 bases, with 13 bases left between them. The CDR3 sequence is 12 residues long. CDR3 DNA sequence: TGTGCCAGCAGAGCAGGGGAAGGAGGCTACACCTTC. It codes for CASRAGEGGYTF.

The chain joins TRBV11-2 to TRBJ2-2; the D gene is possibly TRBD2 (5 bases). Germline values: CDR1 SGHAT, CDR2 FQNNGV. V gave up 2 bases and J gave up 1 base, with 11 bases separating them. The CDR3 sequence is 16 residues long. CDR3 in DNA: TGTGCCAGCAGCTTACTAAGCGGAGGGAACACCGGGGAGCTGTTTTTT. Protein sequence: CASSLLSGGNTGELFF.

The chain is built from TRBV10-1 and TRBJ2-7; 10 nucleotides align to TRBD2. The germline V gene has CDR1 WNHNN and CDR2 SYGVQD (reference sequence). V trimming: 3 bases; J trimming: 7 bases; junction bases outside the gene matches: 9. This CDR3 has 15 amino acids. The CDR3, as DNA: TGCGCCAGCAGTGACCCAGCGGGAGGGCCGAGGGAGCAGTACTTC. This translates into CASSDPAGGPREQYF.

V is TRBV18 and J is TRBJ1-4; D uncertain. This CDR3 has 13 residues. Germline CDR1 KGHSH, CDR2 LQKENI. V lost 2 bases and J 8 bases, leaving 9 bases between the germline ends. The CDR3 nucleotides read TGTGCCAGCTCACCAGACCTTAGGGAAAAACTGTTTTTT. It specifies CASSPDLREKLFF.

V gene TRBV19 combines with J gene TRBJ1-1; 7 positions match TRBD1. Germline V gene lookup returns CDR1 LNHDA and CDR2 SQIVND (reference sequence). V lost 3 bases to trimming and J lost 4 bases; unmatched junction nucleotides: 2. The CDR3 spans 13 residues. Here the CDR3 reads CASSIYRGTEAFF. The DNA for the CDR3 is TGTGCCAGTAGTATCTACAGGGGCACTGAAGCTTTCTTT.